These T cell receptor beta chains were read from a single sample in a study of Ad26.COV2.S vaccination and SARS-CoV-2 variants. Sequenced by immunoSEQ multiplex PCR; TCRdb stores in-frame clones only, minus some. The data show fewer than 500,000 clones, more than 80% seen once. The sample in question was peripheral blood, obtained in a trial of Ad26.COV2.S vaccine versus placebo. These receptors were taken from a person between 18 and 59 years old who received the Ad26.COV2.S COVID-19 vaccine or a placebo. The CDR3 runs from the conserved cysteine through the conserved F or W. The D gene is left open where the match is weak. For some rows the clone size is stated as once, few or many, or as a class when expanded; others skip it.

d_call j_call clone_size v_call cdr3_nt cdr3_aa
. TRBJ1-2 . TRBV10-2 TGCGCCAGCAGTGAGTGGGGGTACTATGGCTACACCTTC CASSEWGYYGYTF
. TRBJ1-5 . TRBV16 TGTGCCAGCAGCCAAGATCGAGGAAGCAATCAGCCCCAGCATTTT CASSQDRGSNQPQHF
. TRBJ1-1 . TRBV18 TGTGCCAGCTCACCACAGGGGGGGAGCACTGAAGCTTTCTTT CASSPQGGSTEAFF
TRBD1 TRBJ2-7 . TRBV27 TGTGCCAGCAGTAGGACAGGGGCCTTCCTCTGGGAGCAGTACTTC CASSRTGAFLWEQYF
. TRBJ2-7 . TRBV6-5 TGTGCCAGCAGTTACTCGATAGACCGAAGCTCCTACGAGCAGTACTTC CASSYSIDRSSYEQYF
. TRBJ1-5 once TRBV19 TGTGCCAGTAGTGGGGCCGCAGATCAGCCCCAGCATTTT CASSGAADQPQHF
. TRBJ1-3 . TRBV12-3/TRBV12-4 TGTGCCAGCAGTTTGGGAGGAAACACCATATATTTT CASSLGGNTIYF
. TRBJ1-1 once TRBV5-6 TGTGCCAGCAGCTTGGGTGGGGGCACTGAAGCTTTCTTT CASSLGGGTEAFF
. TRBJ2-5 . TRBV7-8 TGTGCCAGCAGCCCCAGTAGGGAGACCCAGTACTTC CASSPSRETQYF
. TRBJ2-1 . TRBV11-2 TGTGCCAGCAGCACCCGGGACTCCCGACAGTTCTTC CASSTRDSRQFF
TRBD2 TRBJ2-5 . TRBV5-6 TGTGCCAGCACCCCGGGGGGGAACCAAGAGACCCAGTACTTC CASTPGGNQETQYF
. TRBJ2-7 . TRBV6-1 TGTGCCAGCAGTGAAGCGGCAGGGTTCTCCTACGAGCAGTACTTC CASSEAAGFSYEQYF
. TRBJ1-1 . TRBV6-5 TGTGCCAGCGGAGGGGGGTCTAGAGGAACTGAAGCTTTCTTT CASGGGSRGTEAFF
TRBD1 TRBJ1-2 . TRBV11-2 TGTGCCAGCAGCTTAGGTCGGGACAGGGTAAATGGCTACACCTTC CASSLGRDRVNGYTF
. TRBJ1-5 . TRBV15 TGTGCCACCAGCAGAGGTCAACAGGGCCCCAATCAGCCCCAGCATTTT CATSRGQQGPNQPQHF
. TRBJ2-5 . TRBV7-2 TGTGCCAGCAGCTTAGCGGTGGGGGAGACCCAGTACTTC CASSLAVGETQYF
. TRBJ1-6 once TRBV7-6 TGTGCCAGCAGCTTATCCAGGAGTAATTCACCCCTCCACTTT CASSLSRSNSPLHF
. TRBJ1-6 . TRBV27 TGTGCCAGCAGTTTAAAGGGCTATAATTCACCCCTCCACTTT CASSLKGYNSPLHF
. TRBJ2-6 once TRBV4-2 TGTGCCAGCACCGTACAACAGCCTCTAAATGGGGCCAACGTCCTGACTTTC CASTVQQPLNGANVLTF
. TRBJ2-1 . TRBV30 TGTGCCTGGAGTGGAATGGGTGAGCCCTACAATGAGCAGTTCTTC CAWSGMGEPYNEQFF
TRBD1 TRBJ2-7 . TRBV11-2 TGTGCCAGCAGCGCACTGACAGGGGGTGTCCGCGAGCAGTACTTC CASSALTGGVREQYF
. TRBJ1-3 few TRBV7-2 TGTGCCAGCAGCCATCTTTGGGGAAACCGGGACCGAAACACCATATATTTT CASSHLWGNRDRNTIYF
TRBD1 TRBJ1-1 . TRBV18 TGTGCCAGCTCAACCACAAAGGGGGCGTTGACTGAAGCTTTCTTT CASSTTKGALTEAFF
. TRBJ2-7 . TRBV10-1 TGCGCCAGCAGTGAAAGCAGGGACTACGAGCAGTACTTC CASSESRDYEQYF
. TRBJ1-2 . TRBV2 TGTGCCAGCAGATTAGGGAGCTATGGCTACACCTTC CASRLGSYGYTF
TRBD2 TRBJ2-7 . TRBV28 TGTGCCAGCAGTTCGCGGACTAGAGGGAACGAGCAGTACTTC CASSSRTRGNEQYF
. TRBJ1-4 . TRBV19 TGTGCCAGTAGTATAGGCCAGGGACCCAATGAAAAACTGTTTTTT CASSIGQGPNEKLFF
. TRBJ1-2 once TRBV10-3 TGTGCCATCACCGTGGATGCTAACTATGGCTACACCTTC CAITVDANYGYTF
. TRBJ2-4 . TRBV4-3 TGCGCCAGCAGCCAAGATCTGAGAGGGAGACGAAACATTCAGTACTTC CASSQDLRGRRNIQYF
TRBD2 TRBJ2-2 few TRBV4-2 TGTGCCAGCAGCCTAGCGGGGACGATTAACACCGGGGAGCTGTTTTTT CASSLAGTINTGELFF
. TRBJ1-2 . TRBV9 TGTGCCAGCAGCCCCTCAGGGTCCCAACACTATGGCTACACCTTC CASSPSGSQHYGYTF
. TRBJ1-6 . TRBV10-2 TGCGCCAGCAGTGAGGACGAAAATAACTATAATTCACCCCTCCACTTT CASSEDENNYNSPLHF